Listed below are T cell receptor beta chains from one sample, sequenced in a study of technical replicates of blood from a few donors. Sequencing was performed with immunoSEQ multiplex PCR; in TCRdb, only in-frame clones are kept and a portion is missing. This table has 60,000 to 95,000 clones, around 91% appearing once. Material: T cells isolated from PBMCs. The receptor source for this set is a human donor in good health. Some clones in this sample may be carry-over from other donors' samples. CDR3s include the opening cysteine and the closing phenylalanine or tryptophan. Each record gives: J gene, V gene, clone size, D gene, CDR3 protein, CDR3 DNA. A D gene is named only where the DNA matches it firmly. Size is stated for part of the rows, as once, few or many counts, or as a class when the clone is expanded.

j_call: TRBJ2-7
v_call: TRBV27
clone_size: NA
d_call: TRBD1
cdr3_aa: CASSLGQSYEQYF
cdr3_nt: TGTGCCAGCAGTTTGGGACAGAGCTACGAGCAGTACTTC

j_call: TRBJ1-2
v_call: TRBV27
clone_size: NA
d_call: NA
cdr3_aa: CASIDLGGAGGYTF
cdr3_nt: TGTGCCAGCATCGACCTGGGTGGGGCGGGGGGCTACACCTTC

j_call: TRBJ2-3
v_call: TRBV19
clone_size: NA
d_call: TRBD2
cdr3_aa: CASKSQGGTDTQYF
cdr3_nt: TGTGCCAGTAAGTCTCAGGGAGGGACAGATACGCAGTATTTT

j_call: TRBJ1-3
v_call: TRBV5-1
clone_size: once
d_call: NA
cdr3_aa: CASSPGLGNTIYF
cdr3_nt: TGCGCCAGCAGCCCAGGGTTAGGAAACACCATATATTTT

j_call: TRBJ2-7
v_call: TRBV5-1
clone_size: once
d_call: TRBD2
cdr3_aa: CASSSLAGAPKGGEQYF
cdr3_nt: TGCGCCAGCAGCTCACTAGCGGGAGCGCCGAAAGGTGGTGAGCAGTACTTC

j_call: TRBJ1-1
v_call: TRBV6-5
clone_size: NA
d_call: NA
cdr3_aa: CASQSGLMNTEAFF
cdr3_nt: TGTGCCAGCCAAAGCGGGCTAATGAACACTGAAGCTTTCTTT

j_call: TRBJ2-6
v_call: TRBV5-8
clone_size: once
d_call: NA
cdr3_aa: CASSPRDPGSGANVLTF
cdr3_nt: TGTGCCAGCAGCCCTCGTGACCCAGGCTCTGGGGCCAACGTCCTGACTTTC

j_call: TRBJ1-5
v_call: TRBV7-9
clone_size: NA
d_call: NA
cdr3_aa: CASSSERQSNQPQHF
cdr3_nt: TGTGCCAGCAGCTCAGAACGACAGAGCAATCAGCCCCAGCATTTT

j_call: TRBJ2-7
v_call: TRBV7-9
clone_size: NA
d_call: TRBD1
cdr3_aa: CASSWDRPYEQYF
cdr3_nt: TGTGCCAGCAGTTGGGACAGACCGTACGAGCAGTACTTC

j_call: TRBJ2-1
v_call: TRBV10-3
clone_size: NA
d_call: NA
cdr3_aa: CAISDQYNEQFF
cdr3_nt: TGTGCCATCAGTGACCAGTACAATGAGCAGTTCTTC

j_call: TRBJ2-3
v_call: TRBV7-6
clone_size: NA
d_call: NA
cdr3_aa: CASSFGNLRTDTQYF
cdr3_nt: TGTGCCAGCAGCTTCGGGAATCTTCGCACAGATACGCAGTATTTT

j_call: TRBJ1-2
v_call: TRBV5-4
clone_size: NA
d_call: NA
cdr3_aa: CASSLDPGQGLSYGYTF
cdr3_nt: TGTGCCAGCAGCTTGGACCCGGGTCAGGGATTGAGCTATGGCTACACCTTC

j_call: TRBJ1-4
v_call: TRBV19
clone_size: NA
d_call: NA
cdr3_aa: CASSVGVIVEKLFF
cdr3_nt: TGTGCCAGTAGTGTCGGGGTCATAGTGGAAAAACTGTTTTTT

j_call: TRBJ2-7
v_call: TRBV9
clone_size: NA
d_call: NA
cdr3_aa: CASSVGLLSYEQYF
cdr3_nt: TGTGCCAGCAGCGTAGGGCTGTTATCCTACGAGCAGTACTTC